The entry that follows covers one TCR beta chain sequence. Its target is not known. Using immunoSEQ multiplex PCR, the repertoire was profiled, and TCRdb retains in-frame clones only, with some absent. The sample contains around 78,000 clones, approximately 90% of which appear only once. The sample comes from a study of T cell responses to AZD1222 COVID-19 vaccine. For the study at large: It was second doses at about 4 or about 12 weeks that were pooled.

Whole-study findings and limits: Regions 160-218 and 743-854 held dominance among vaccine-associated CD4 TCRs, which spanned spike. Donors were largely white British and mainly female; clonal diversity was possibly underestimated. Spike-specific TCR breadth rose after two AZD1222 doses, and depth rose as well.

This CDR3 spans 15 amino acids. The junction had 5 bases not matched to a gene; V was cut back by 2 bases and J by 4 bases. Per the germline V gene, CDR1 is LGHDT and CDR2 is YNNKEL (reference sequence). The rearrangement uses TRBV3-1 (or the pseudogene TRBV3-2) and TRBJ2-1; TRBD1 aligns across 7 bases. Specimen: peripheral blood, collected on day 0 of AZD1222 vaccination. The source is an adult in good health. The CDR3 DNA reads TGTGCCAGCAGCCAAAGGGCAGGGGGATACAATGAGCAGTTCTTC. Encoded protein: CASSQRAGGYNEQFF.